Sequencing of this T cell receptor beta chain was carried out in a study of early T cells in non-severe SARS-CoV-2 infection. Study summary: Sequencing was performed on bulk RNA from unsorted whole blood, leaving chains unpaired.

V was pared by 4 bases and J by 3 bases, with 13 bases between. CDR1 is SGHRS, CDR2 YFSETQ, per germline. The CDR3 consists of 14 residues. The library protocol tagged individual cDNA molecules with unique molecular identifiers. TCRdb reprocessed the 5' RACE reads via MiXCR and lists one record per CDR3 protein. The sample has approximately 66,000 distinct CDR3 sequences, approximately 13% seen once; the top ten hold roughly 5.2%. This clonotype was picked up many times. This chain connects TRBV5-1 to TRBJ1-1; D is unclear. The TCR sequence derives from an adult who was a healthcare worker with PCR-confirmed SARS-CoV-2 infection or an uninfected control (not recorded which). Sequenced sample: whole blood. CDR3 protein: CASSLPSVDTEAFF. CDR3 coding DNA: TGCGCCAGCAGCCTGCCTTCGGTCGACACTGAAGCTTTCTTT.